This TCR beta chain was sequenced in a study of blood T cell repertoires in COVID-19. Study overall: The United States, Italy and Spain were the sources of the acute and convalescent COVID-19 samples.

Clones were sequenced by immunoSEQ multiplex PCR, and TCRdb holds only the in-frame ones, with some missing. The table lists under 300,000 clones, just over 85% of them singletons. Germline CDR1 is LNHDA and CDR2 is SQIVND (reference sequence). Unmatched junction bases numbered 4, after V lost 6 bases and J lost 3 bases. The CDR3 runs 13 residues. Recruitment covered about 26 US areas and drew participants whose ages spanned about 18 to 90 years. Which cohort a participant joined came from the clinical history participants gave. In Cohort 3, a recovered donor had either two negative PCRs, clearance, or symptom resolution.

Sequencing was performed on PBMCs or T cells enriched from blood (not recorded which). The chain carries TRBV19 and TRBJ1-2, with 7 bases lining up with TRBD1. The clonotype comes from a man aged 18 to 29 who had recovered from COVID-19. In DNA, the CDR3 is TGTGCCAGTAGACGACAGGGTGACTATGGCTACACCTTC. This encodes CASRRQGDYGYTF.